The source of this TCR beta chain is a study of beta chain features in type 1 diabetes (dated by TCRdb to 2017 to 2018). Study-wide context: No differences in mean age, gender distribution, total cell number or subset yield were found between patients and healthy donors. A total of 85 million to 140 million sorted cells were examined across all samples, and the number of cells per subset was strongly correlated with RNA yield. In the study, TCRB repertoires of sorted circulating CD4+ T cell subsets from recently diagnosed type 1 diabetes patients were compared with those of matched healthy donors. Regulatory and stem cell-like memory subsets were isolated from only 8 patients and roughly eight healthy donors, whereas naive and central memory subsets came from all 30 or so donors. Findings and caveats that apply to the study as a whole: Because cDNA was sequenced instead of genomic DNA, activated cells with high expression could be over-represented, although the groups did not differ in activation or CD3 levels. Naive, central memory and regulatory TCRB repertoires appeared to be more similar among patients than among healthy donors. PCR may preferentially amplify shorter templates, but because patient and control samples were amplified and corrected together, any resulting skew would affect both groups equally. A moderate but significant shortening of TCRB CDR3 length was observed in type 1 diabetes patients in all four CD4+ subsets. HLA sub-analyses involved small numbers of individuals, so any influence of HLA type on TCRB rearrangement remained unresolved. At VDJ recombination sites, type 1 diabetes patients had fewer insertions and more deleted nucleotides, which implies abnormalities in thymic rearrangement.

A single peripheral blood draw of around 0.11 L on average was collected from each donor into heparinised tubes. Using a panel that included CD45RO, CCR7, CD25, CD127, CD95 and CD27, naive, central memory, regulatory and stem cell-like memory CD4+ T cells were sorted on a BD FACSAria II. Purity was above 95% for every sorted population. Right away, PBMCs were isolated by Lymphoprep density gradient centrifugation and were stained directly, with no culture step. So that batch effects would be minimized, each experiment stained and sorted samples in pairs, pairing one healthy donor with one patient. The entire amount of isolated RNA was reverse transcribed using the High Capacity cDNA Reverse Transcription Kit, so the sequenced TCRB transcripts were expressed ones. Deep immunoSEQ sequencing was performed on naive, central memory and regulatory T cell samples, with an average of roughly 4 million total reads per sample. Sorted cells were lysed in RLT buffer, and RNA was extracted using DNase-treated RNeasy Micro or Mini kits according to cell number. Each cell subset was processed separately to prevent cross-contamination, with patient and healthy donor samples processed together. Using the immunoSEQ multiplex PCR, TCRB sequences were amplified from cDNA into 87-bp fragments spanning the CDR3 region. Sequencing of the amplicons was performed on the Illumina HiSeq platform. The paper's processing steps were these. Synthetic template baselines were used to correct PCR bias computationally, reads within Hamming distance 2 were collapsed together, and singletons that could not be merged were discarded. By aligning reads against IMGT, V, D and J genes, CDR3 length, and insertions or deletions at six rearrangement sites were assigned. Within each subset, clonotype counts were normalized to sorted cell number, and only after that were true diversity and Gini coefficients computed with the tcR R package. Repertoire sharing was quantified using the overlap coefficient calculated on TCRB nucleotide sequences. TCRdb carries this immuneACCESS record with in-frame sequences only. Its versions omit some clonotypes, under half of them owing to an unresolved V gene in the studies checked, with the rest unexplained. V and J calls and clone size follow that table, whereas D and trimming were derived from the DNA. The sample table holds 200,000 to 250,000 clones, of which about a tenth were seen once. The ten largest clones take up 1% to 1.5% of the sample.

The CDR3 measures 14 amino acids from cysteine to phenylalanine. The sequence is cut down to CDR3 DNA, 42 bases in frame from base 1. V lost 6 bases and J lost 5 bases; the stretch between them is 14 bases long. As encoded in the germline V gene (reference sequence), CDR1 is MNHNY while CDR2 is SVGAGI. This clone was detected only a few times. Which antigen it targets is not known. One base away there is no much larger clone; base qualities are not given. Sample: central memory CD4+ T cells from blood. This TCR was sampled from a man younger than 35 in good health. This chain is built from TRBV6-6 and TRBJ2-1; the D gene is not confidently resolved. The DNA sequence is TGTGCCAGCAGCCTCCTGATGGAAAACAATGAGCAGTTCTTC. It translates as CASSLLMENNEQFF.